The 16 T cell receptor beta chains reported below all come from one sample, sequenced in a study of blood T cell repertoires in COVID-19. Method: immunoSEQ multiplex PCR; TCRdb's copy keeps in-frame clones and lacks some. Here the sample spans some 120,000 clones, around 63% being singletons. Sequencing was carried out using peripheral blood. These receptors were obtained from a woman between 70 and 85 years old with acute or convalescent COVID-19.

V gene TRBV29-1 combines with J gene TRBJ2-5; the D gene is possibly TRBD1 (5 bases). V lost 7 bases and J 0 bases, leaving 9 bases between the germline ends. CDR1 is SQVTM, CDR2 ANQGSEA, per germline. The length of the CDR3 is 12 residues. The CDR3: CSAKGYQETQYF. The CDR3 nucleotides are TGCAGCGCAAAGGGGTACCAAGAGACCCAGTACTTC.

This chain joins TRBV5-4 and TRBJ1-1, with D possibly matching TRBD1 (6 bases). Trimming removed 3 bases from V and 11 bases from J, with 20 bases in between. Germline CDR1 reads SGHNT; CDR2 reads YYREEE (reference sequence). This CDR3 is built from 14 residues. For the CDR3, the DNA is TGTGCCAGCAGCTGGGACACGGGGAGCATTCGGGCTTTCTTT. Amino acid sequence: CASSWDTGSIRAFF. The complete variable domain, with remaining parts taken from reference TRBV5-4 and TRBJ1-1, reads ETGVTQSPTHLIKTRGQQVTLRCSSQSGHNTVSWYQQALGQGPQFIFQYYREEENGRGNFPPRFSGLQFPNYSSELNVNALELDDSALYLCASSWDTGSIRAFFGQGTRLTVV.

The V call is TRBV12-5, the J call TRBJ1-1; D might be TRBD1 (5 bases). The ends were cut back, 0 bases at V and 3 bases at J, with 8 bases in the middle. This CDR3 is built from 14 residues. In germline, CDR1 is LGHNT, CDR2 FRNRAP. The CDR3 DNA reads as TGTGCTAGTGGTTTGGTACGGGGGGACACTGAAGCTTTCTTT. It specifies CASGLVRGDTEAFF.

V usage is TRBV28 and J usage is TRBJ2-7, with 10 bases aligning to TRBD1. The V and J ends lost 1 base and 5 bases, in that order; junction bases with no gene match: 5. CDR1 is MDHEN and CDR2 is SYDVKM in the germline V gene. The CDR3 is 15 residues long. DNA of the CDR3: TGTGCCAGCAGTTTATTGGGGACAGGGGACGACGAGCAGTACTTC. Residues: CASSLLGTGDDEQYF.

The V call is TRBV4-2, the J call TRBJ1-1; no clear D. The germline CDR1 and CDR2 sequences are LGHNA and YNFKEQ. The length of the CDR3 is 15 residues. Trimming stripped 1 base from V and 0 bases from J, with 9 bases between. The CDR3 sequence is CASSQGSTVNTEAFF. Here the CDR3 DNA reads TGTGCCAGCAGCCAAGGTTCGACTGTGAACACTGAAGCTTTCTTT.

V usage is TRBV5-4 and J usage is TRBJ2-7; D perhaps matches TRBD1 (5 bases). V was pared by 4 bases and J by 5 bases, with 19 bases between. There are 15 residues in the CDR3. Germline values: CDR1 SGHNT, CDR2 YYREEE (reference sequence). This CDR3 reads CASSPSVQVSNEQYF. CDR3 coding DNA: TGTGCCAGCAGCCCATCGGTACAGGTGTCCAACGAGCAGTACTTC.

In its sample, this clone was seen once. The V call is TRBV5-1, the J call TRBJ1-1; weak D call: TRBD1 (6 bases). Germline CDR1 and CDR2: SGHRS and YFSETQ. Between the trimmed V and J ends, which lost 3 bases and 1 base, there was a span of 10 bases. CDR3 length: 14 amino acids. CDR3 sequence: CASSWGGQNTEAFF. CDR3 bases: TGCGCCAGCAGCTGGGGGGGACAGAACACTGAAGCTTTCTTT.

This chain connects TRBV5-1 to TRBJ1-3; TRBD1 might be the D (6 bases). V was cut by 1 base and J by 0 bases, with 11 bases left in between. Germline loops: CDR1 SGHRS, CDR2 YFSETQ. The CDR3 length is 16 residues. This CDR3 is CASSLQGFTSGNTIYF. DNA of the CDR3: TGCGCCAGCAGCTTGCAGGGGTTCACCTCTGGAAACACCATATATTTT.

The chain has TRBV19 and TRBJ1-2, with 9 positions matching TRBD1. Germline assignment: CDR1 LNHDA and CDR2 SQIVND (reference sequence). The V and J ends lost 2 bases and 2 bases, in that order; junction bases with no gene match: 6. This CDR3 has 16 residues. In DNA form, the CDR3 reads TGTGCCAGTAGTATACCCCGCGGGACAGGGAACTATGGCTACACCTTC. It encodes CASSIPRGTGNYGYTF. The whole variable domain, remainder taken from reference TRBV19 and TRBJ1-2, is DGGITQSPKYLFRKEGQNVTLSCEQNLNHDAMYWYRQDPGQGLRLIYYSQIVNDFQKGDIAEGYSVSREKKESFPLTVTSAQKNPTAFYLCASSIPRGTGNYGYTFGSGTRLTVV.

The table lists this clone with a count of one. V usage is TRBV6-1 and J usage is TRBJ2-7, with 10 positions matching TRBD1. This CDR3 region has 15 residues. The germline V gene has CDR1 MNHNS and CDR2 SASEGT. The V segment lost 1 base and the J segment 4 bases; nucleotides outside the gene matches: 4. The CDR3: CASSEGQGAFYEQYF. As DNA, the CDR3 is TGTGCCAGCAGTGAAGGACAGGGGGCCTTTTACGAGCAGTACTTC.

The chain links TRBV6-5 to TRBJ1-4; D possibly corresponds to TRBD1 (5 bases). The germline V gene encodes CDR1 MNHEY and CDR2 SVGAGI. This CDR3 region has 15 residues. The ends were cut back, 0 bases at V and 6 bases at J, with 11 bases in the middle. CDR3 protein: CASSYSGQGHEKLFF. The CDR3 DNA follows: TGTGCCAGCAGTTACTCGGGCCAGGGTCATGAAAAACTGTTTTTT.

J is TRBJ2-3 and V is TRBV5-1, with 9 bases fitting TRBD2. The V gene end was trimmed by 0 bases and the J gene end by 1 base; junction bases not matched to a gene: 3. CDR3 length: 16 amino acids. Germline CDR1 SGHRS, CDR2 YFSETQ. Here the CDR3 DNA reads TGCGCCAGCAGCTTGGCTGGCGGGAGGGGCACAGATACGCAGTATTTT. This encodes CASSLAGGRGTDTQYF. Full variable domain (rest looked up from reference TRBV5-1 and TRBJ2-3): KAGVTQTPRYLIKTRGQQVTLSCSPISGHRSVSWYQQTPGQGLQFLFEYFSETQRNKGNFPGRFSGRQFSNSRSEMNVSTLELGDSALYLCASSLAGGRGTDTQYFGPGTRLTVL.

V gene TRBV7-2 combines with J gene TRBJ1-1; D ambiguous. The CDR3 contains 14 residues. The V gene lost 1 base and the J gene lost 7 bases, with 13 bases spanning the gap. Germline lookup yields CDR1 SGHTA and CDR2 FQGNSA. DNA of the CDR3: TGTGCCAGCAGCTTAGAGCCCCCCGGGGTTGAAGCTTTCTTT. Its translation is CASSLEPPGVEAFF.

The genes are TRBV29-1 and TRBJ2-7; tentative D call: TRBD1 (6 bases). The CDR3 is 13 residues long. Looked up from germline, CDR1 is SQVTM and CDR2 is ANQGSEA. Between the trimmed V and J ends, which lost 7 bases and 2 bases, there was a span of 15 bases. This CDR3 reads CSGWTDRPYEQYF. The DNA of the CDR3 is TGCAGCGGGTGGACAGATAGGCCCTACGAGCAGTACTTC.

The chain has TRBV27 and TRBJ2-2, with TRBD1 as a possible D gene (8 bases). The CDR3 runs 14 residues. Germline V CDR1 and CDR2: MNHEY, SMNVEV (reference sequence). Between the trimmed V and J ends, which lost 6 bases and 5 bases, there was a span of 13 bases. DNA of the CDR3: TGTGCCAGCAGACAGGGGGGGTGGACCGGGGAGCTGTTTTTT. It encodes CASRQGGWTGELFF.

This clone has more than one count but fewer than ten. The CDR3 DNA reads as TGTGCCAGCAGTGTGGCAGGGGGCTATGGCTACACCTTC. Encoded protein: CASSVAGGYGYTF. This chain joins TRBV27 and TRBJ1-2, with TRBD1 identical over 7 bases. Germline CDR1 and CDR2: MNHEY and SMNVEV (reference sequence). V lost 5 bases, J lost 4 bases, and 4 bases stayed unmatched. This CDR3 has 13 residues.